This TCR beta chain emerged from a study of control samples from healthy donors and cancer patients. Sequencing was performed with immunoSEQ multiplex PCR; in TCRdb, only in-frame clones are kept and a portion is missing. The sample consists of 120,000 or so clones, 70% to 90% of them appearing once. V was shortened by 2 bases and J by 0 bases, with 7 bases between the two germline ends. CDR3 length equals 14 residues. Germline V gives CDR1 ENHRY, CDR2 SYGVKD. Sequenced input: PBMCs. The chain has TRBV10-3 and TRBJ1-1, with D possibly matching TRBD1 (5 bases). The receptor's source is a woman aged 55 to 70 with lung cancer. The CDR3 spells CAISETGMNTEAFF. CDR3 in DNA: TGTGCCATCAGTGAGACAGGAATGAACACTGAAGCTTTCTTT.